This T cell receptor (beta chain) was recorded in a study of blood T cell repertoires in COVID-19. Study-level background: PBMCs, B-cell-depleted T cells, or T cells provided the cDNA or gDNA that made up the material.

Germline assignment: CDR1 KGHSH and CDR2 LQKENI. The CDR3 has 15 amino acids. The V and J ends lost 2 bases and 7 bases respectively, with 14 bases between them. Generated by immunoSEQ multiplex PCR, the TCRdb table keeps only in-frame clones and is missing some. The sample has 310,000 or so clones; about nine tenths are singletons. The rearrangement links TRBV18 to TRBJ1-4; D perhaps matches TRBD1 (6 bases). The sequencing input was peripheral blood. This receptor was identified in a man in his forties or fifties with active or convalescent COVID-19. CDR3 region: CASSPSGGALEKLFF. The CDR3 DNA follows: TGTGCCAGCTCACCAAGCGGGGGGGCGCTTGAAAAACTGTTTTTT.